This passage covers 12 T cell receptor beta chains from one sample sequenced in a study of T cell responses to AZD1222 COVID-19 vaccine. Using immunoSEQ multiplex PCR, the repertoire was profiled, and TCRdb retains in-frame clones only, with some absent. The sample holds around 200,000 clones; roughly 93% are singletons and the top ten take 0.95% to 1%. Sequences were derived from peripheral blood, sampled on day 0 of AZD1222 vaccination. The receptors derive from an adult in good health.

J is TRBJ2-3 and V is TRBV5-1; 9 nucleotides align to TRBD2. The CDR3 spans 15 residues. Germline V gene sequence: CDR1 SGHRS, CDR2 YFSETQ. Trimming took 2 bases from V and 4 from J; bases not matched to a gene: 5. The CDR3 nucleotides are TGCGCCAGCAGCTTCGCGGGGGGGCAGGCAGATACGCAGTATTTT. It yields the protein CASSFAGGQADTQYF.

CDR3 DNA: TGTGCCAGCAGCAAAGTTGAATTTGGCGGGAGGTGGACAGATACGCAGTATTTT. It translates to CASSKVEFGGRWTDTQYF. V usage is TRBV21-1 and J usage is TRBJ2-3; no check of the table's D call, TRBD2, against the DNA was made. TRBV21-1 is a documented pseudogene. This CDR3 region has 18 residues.

This chain joins TRBV28 and TRBJ1-5; possibly TRBD1 for D (5 bases). CDR1 and CDR2 (germline): MDHEN, SYDVKM. The ends were cut back, 8 bases at V and 4 bases at J, with 9 bases in the middle. This CDR3 region has 12 residues. In DNA, the CDR3 is TGTGCCAGCGGGGGAGGGAATCAGCCCCAGCATTTT. This sequence encodes CASGGGNQPQHF.

V gene TRBV18 combines with J gene TRBJ2-3; tentative D call: TRBD1 (6 bases). This CDR3 contains 15 residues. V was trimmed by 1 base and J by 2 bases, leaving 10 bases between them. Germline V CDR1 and CDR2: KGHSH, LQKENI. CDR3 in DNA: TGTGCCAGCTCACCACGGCAGGGGCCCACAGATACGCAGTATTTT. Translating it yields CASSPRQGPTDTQYF. Full variable domain (outside the CDR3, taken from reference TRBV18 and TRBJ2-3): NAGVMQNPRHLVRRRGQEARLRCSPMKGHSHVYWYRQLPEEGLKFMVYLQKENIIDESGMPKERFSAEFPKEGPSILRIQQVVRGDSAAYFCASSPRQGPTDTQYFGPGTRLTVL.

This rearrangement joins TRBV5-6 to TRBJ2-5, with 13 bases identical to TRBD2. This CDR3 comprises 18 residues. V lost 4 bases, J lost 3 bases, and 12 bases stayed unmatched. CDR1 and CDR2 (germline): SGHDT, YYEEEE. The CDR3 spells CASSLPKGTSGEEETQYF. CDR3 bases: TGTGCCAGCAGCCTTCCTAAAGGGACTAGCGGGGAAGAAGAGACCCAGTACTTC.

This sequence joins TRBV19 and TRBJ1-5, with TRBD1 identical over 11 bases. Trimming removed 1 base from V and 4 bases from J; junction bases left unmatched: 9. The CDR3 sequence is 18 residues long. Germline CDR1 LNHDA, CDR2 SQIVND (reference sequence). The CDR3 DNA is TGTGCCAGTAGTATAGGTTGGGGGGACAGGGGGGTAAATCAGCCCCAGCATTTT. Its translation: CASSIGWGDRGVNQPQHF. Variable domain in full (rest from reference TRBV19 and TRBJ1-5): DGGITQSPKYLFRKEGQNVTLSCEQNLNHDAMYWYRQDPGQGLRLIYYSQIVNDFQKGDIAEGYSVSREKKESFPLTVTSAQKNPTAFYLCASSIGWGDRGVNQPQHFGDGTRLSIL.

The chain has TRBV7-9 and TRBJ1-4, with 7 bases fitting TRBD1. CDR3 length equals 15 residues. V shed 10 bases and J 0 bases; nucleotides not matched to a gene: 8. The germline V gene has CDR1 SEHNR and CDR2 FQNEAQ (reference sequence). The CDR3 DNA reads TGTGCCACCGCAGGGGGGGGAGCAACTAATGAAAAACTGTTTTTT. As protein: CATAGGGATNEKLFF. Full variable domain (remainder filled in from reference TRBV7-9 and TRBJ1-4): DTGVSQNPRHKITKRGQNVTFRCDPISEHNRLYWYRQTLGQGPEFLTYFQNEAQLEKSRLLSDRFSAERPKGSFSTLEIQRTEQGDSAMYLCATAGGGATNEKLFFGSGTQLSVL.

V usage is TRBV9 and J usage is TRBJ2-3; 10 bases match TRBD2. CDR3 size: 15 residues. Germline CDR1 reads SGDLS; CDR2 reads YYNGEE. V was pared by 3 bases and J by 4 bases, with 5 bases of the junction left unmatched. The CDR3 coding sequence is TGTGCCAGCAGCGGAGCGGGAGGGCTCCCAGATACGCAGTATTTT. Translation gives CASSGAGGLPDTQYF.

The J gene is TRBJ1-5, the V gene TRBV28; D ambiguous. The V end lost 5 bases, the J end lost 9 bases, and 11 bases lay between the germline ends. This CDR3 contains 12 residues. The germline V gene encodes CDR1 MDHEN and CDR2 SYDVKM. CDR3 loop: CASSPSMGPQHF. As DNA, the CDR3 is TGTGCCAGCAGTCCATCCATGGGGCCCCAGCATTTT.

J is TRBJ1-1 and V is TRBV14; D gene uncertain. The germline V and J ends were trimmed by 5 bases and 0 bases, with 13 bases remaining between them. The germline V gene encodes CDR1 SGHDN and CDR2 FVKESK. The CDR3 contains 15 residues. The CDR3 DNA follows: TGTGCCAGCAGCTACATAGTTACTCTGAACACTGAAGCTTTCTTT. Encoded protein: CASSYIVTLNTEAFF.

V usage is TRBV11-3 and J usage is TRBJ2-7; 9 bases line up with TRBD1. This CDR3 has 14 amino acids. V lost 3 bases and J lost 2; bases outside the gene matches: 2. CDR1 and CDR2 (germline): SGHNT, YENEEA. The CDR3 coding sequence is TGTGCCAGCAGCTTTGGGACAGGGCCCTACGAGCAGTACTTC. It encodes CASSFGTGPYEQYF.

The V and J genes are TRBV5-4 and TRBJ1-4; tentatively, D is TRBD1 (5 bases). Trimming pared 4 bases from V and 0 bases from J, leaving 13 bases between. The CDR3 is 16 residues long. Germline values: CDR1 SGHNT, CDR2 YYREEE (reference sequence). CDR3 residues: CASSRGEGATNEKLFF. The CDR3 DNA follows: TGTGCCAGCAGCCGAGGGGAAGGCGCAACTAATGAAAAACTGTTTTTT.